The subject of this entry is one TCR beta chain. Its antigen target is currently unknown. One base away there is no much larger clone; base qualities are not given. From cysteine to phenylalanine, the CDR3 is 16 amino acids long. Only CDR3 DNA remains: 48 bases, in frame from the first base. V is trimmed back by 1 base and J by 6 bases, and the junction contains 8 bases that no gene match accounts for. The germline V gene gives CDR1 as SGHTA and CDR2 as FQGTGA. The immunoSEQ hsTCRB v3.0 assay was used at survey level resolution to sequence the TRB variable region. The target sequencing depth for TRB was about 40,000-55,000 T-cell genomes per sample. TRB libraries were pooled and sequenced on an Illumina MiSeq using a v3 150-cycle kit. The authors' pipeline ran thus. Analysis of repertoires was carried out in R inside a reproducible Nextflow workflow spanning QC, data transformation and analysis. LymphoSeq2, an R package for exploring AIRR-Seq data, was used to implement the custom analyses. A handful of samples that produced fewer than 5000 total TRB sequences were removed, so some 180 HIV repertoires were analyzed. Among the 170 to 200 retained HIV repertoires, 55 to 65 were collected before ART initiation and roughly 130 after ART initiation. Repertoires were downsampled to 5000 TRB nucleotide sequences, with summary statistics averaged over 100 downsampling iterations. The analysis kept only TRB sequences whose CDR3 regions were at least seven amino acids long. Diversity was measured with a Shannon entropy-derived clonality score and the Gini coefficient. Repertoire networks linked the top 5000 CDR3 amino acid sequences whenever two sequences differed by an edit distance of one. For TRB CDR3 amino acid sequences, GLIPH2 was used to predict antigen specificity groups and MHC restriction. To flag known CMV, EBV, HIV or tissue antigen associations, CDR3 amino acid sequences were matched against VDJdb and McPAS-TCR. Pre-ART, post-ART and control groups were compared with Wilcoxon signed-rank tests and Holm-Bonferroni correction. The clones in this table, taken by TCRdb from immuneACCESS, are in-frame only. Not every clone is retained; where verified, under half of the shortfall comes from an unresolved V gene, and the cause of the rest is unknown. Clonal size and the V and J genes are those of that table, whereas D and trimming came from the DNA. This sample has 15,000 or so clones in its table, and more than 65% of those were observed once. Around 13% of the sample comes from the top ten.

This entry is derived from a study of long-term antiretroviral therapy in people with HIV (dated by TCRdb to between 2020 and 2023). Regarding the complete study: The earliest samples were collected roughly a decade before the 2015 WHO recommendation for immediate ART, at a time when ART was usually postponed until CD4 counts fell. A retrospective serial study tested whether changes in peripheral blood TRB repertoire composition and diversity were associated with ART initiation and durable HIV suppression. A total of fewer than 250 cryopreserved PBMC samples came from around 30 adults with confirmed HIV infection and were collected serially over a mean of roughly six years (range 1-12). Of the roughly 30 participants with HIV, 10 to 11 were female. No cross-contamination during QIAcube processing was seen in test extractions of a monoclonal T-cell line run alongside a few dozen polyclonal samples.

Inclusion was restricted to participants for whom at least one PBMC sample before ART initiation and at least two post-ART samples were available. All participants with HIV were treated in the United States of America. Before DNA extraction, cryopreserved samples of 1-10 million PBMC were thawed and then washed. At the time of the earliest PBMC sample, participants with HIV were aged between about 23 and 54 years. PBMC samples from each participant spanned 1-4 timepoints before ART initiation and 2-8 timepoints after ART initiation, with a median of 7 samples. Serial HIV viral load, CD4+ T-cell count, ART history and demographic data were obtained for every participant. A Qiagen kit on a QIAcube was used to extract genomic DNA from unsorted PBMC, with samples processed in batches of 12. General conclusions and limits of the study: Because pre-ART samples had limited cell numbers, profiling was done on unsorted PBMC rather than on sorted CD4+ and CD8+ T cells. Starting ART was linked to a significant rise in TRB diversity, yet even after long-term ART the diversity remained significantly lower than in transplant donor controls. No data were available on ART adherence, viral resistance or therapy changes, limiting inferences about post-ART repertoire changes. Expanded TRB clones identified before ART initiation dominated the repertoire at all time points, although this dominance fluctuated and declined in many PLHIV after ART. Compared with controls, HIV repertoires had narrower CDR3 length ranges, and the network structure pointed to an antigen-experienced repertoire that shifted only slightly toward naive after ART. The samples were dated from about 2004 to 2018, and the ART regimens that were used may be less effective than current ART regimens. Limited PBMC availability meant only the TCR beta chain was sequenced, without alpha chain pairing.

The sample was unsorted PBMCs, taken about 1.2 years before starting antiretroviral therapy. The receptor was derived from a man younger than 45 with HIV. The chain employs TRBV7-3 and TRBJ2-2, with 7 bases in between that match TRBD2. This receptor has the CDR3 CASSLMSGGGAGELFF. The DNA sequence is TGTGCCAGCAGCTTAATGTCTGGGGGGGGTGCCGGGGAGCTGTTTTTT.